A selection of T cell receptor beta chains follows, all from one sample in a study of blood T cells in healthy people across ages. TCRdb processed the 5' RACE reads anew with MiXCR; each CDR3 protein has one entry. Of roughly 800,000 distinct CDR3 sequences listed, around 25% are singletons. The same data also went into a second study, on T cells of mothers and their children.

Sequencing was performed on blood. These receptors came from a boy younger than 18 in good health. Each CDR3 is given with its conserved first and last residue. The order of the fields is V gene, J gene, D gene, clone size, CDR3 DNA, CDR3 protein. The D gene is left open where the match is weak. For some rows the clone size is stated as once, few or many, or as a class when expanded; others skip it.

v_call: TRBV5-1
j_call: TRBJ2-7
d_call: TRBD1
clone_size: -
cdr3_nt: TGCGCCAGCAGCTCAGGGGGCTCCGTCGAATACGAGCAGTACTTC
cdr3_aa: CASSSGGSVEYEQYF

v_call: TRBV28
j_call: TRBJ2-5
d_call: TRBD1
clone_size: -
cdr3_nt: TGTGCCAGCAGGATCCCGGGACAGGGAAAGACCCAGTACTTC
cdr3_aa: CASRIPGQGKTQYF

v_call: TRBV6-4
j_call: TRBJ1-1
d_call: -
clone_size: few
cdr3_nt: TGTGCCAGCAGCGGCGGCCGTGAAGCTTTCTTT
cdr3_aa: CASSGGREAFF

v_call: TRBV4-1
j_call: TRBJ1-4
d_call: -
clone_size: few
cdr3_nt: TGCGCCAGCAGCCAAGCAGGGACGAATGAAAAACTGTTTTTT
cdr3_aa: CASSQAGTNEKLFF

v_call: TRBV28
j_call: TRBJ2-7
d_call: -
clone_size: -
cdr3_nt: TGTGCCAGCAGTTTATCCCGGGACGGGGCCTACGAGCAGTACTTC
cdr3_aa: CASSLSRDGAYEQYF

v_call: TRBV28
j_call: TRBJ1-5
d_call: -
clone_size: -
cdr3_nt: TGTGCCAGCAGTTTTTTCGGGAATGAGAAAGCTCAGCCCCAGCATTTT
cdr3_aa: CASSFFGNEKAQPQHF

v_call: TRBV7-2
j_call: TRBJ1-2
d_call: -
clone_size: -
cdr3_nt: TGTGCCAGCAGCCTTGCTCAGGGTTATCTTTATGGCTACACCTTC
cdr3_aa: CASSLAQGYLYGYTF

v_call: TRBV7-6
j_call: TRBJ2-7
d_call: TRBD1
clone_size: -
cdr3_nt: TGTGCCAGCAGCATCGGGACAGGGAGCGAGCAGTACTTC
cdr3_aa: CASSIGTGSEQYF

v_call: TRBV12-3/TRBV12-4
j_call: TRBJ2-3
d_call: -
clone_size: -
cdr3_nt: TGTGCCAGCAGCCGTTCGGAGGGAGCGGGCACAGATACGCAGTATTTT
cdr3_aa: CASSRSEGAGTDTQYF

v_call: TRBV28
j_call: TRBJ2-7
d_call: -
clone_size: few
cdr3_nt: TGTGCCAGCAGTTGGACGGACAGATCGTACTTC
cdr3_aa: CASSWTDRSYF

v_call: TRBV4-2
j_call: TRBJ2-2
d_call: -
clone_size: few
cdr3_nt: TGTGCCAGCAGCCAAGAAATGACGGTCGGGGGCGGGGAGCTGTTTTTT
cdr3_aa: CASSQEMTVGGGELFF

v_call: TRBV30
j_call: TRBJ1-1
d_call: -
clone_size: -
cdr3_nt: TGTGCCTGGAGTGTACATCTGAACACTGAAGCTTTCTTT
cdr3_aa: CAWSVHLNTEAFF

v_call: TRBV5-1
j_call: TRBJ2-7
d_call: TRBD1
clone_size: -
cdr3_nt: TGCGCCAACAGCTTAGGGACAGCTTCATGGCAGTACTTC
cdr3_aa: CANSLGTASWQYF

v_call: TRBV7-9
j_call: TRBJ1-1
d_call: TRBD1
clone_size: few
cdr3_nt: TGTGCCAGCAGCTTAGCAGACAGGGGTGCTTTCTTT
cdr3_aa: CASSLADRGAFF

v_call: TRBV9
j_call: TRBJ1-6
d_call: -
clone_size: few
cdr3_nt: TGTGCCAGCAGCGTAGGACAGGTTATTAATTCACCCCTCCACTTT
cdr3_aa: CASSVGQVINSPLHF

v_call: TRBV10-3
j_call: TRBJ2-7
d_call: -
clone_size: few
cdr3_nt: TGTGCCATCAGTGAGCTCGTCTCCTACGAGCAGTACTTC
cdr3_aa: CAISELVSYEQYF